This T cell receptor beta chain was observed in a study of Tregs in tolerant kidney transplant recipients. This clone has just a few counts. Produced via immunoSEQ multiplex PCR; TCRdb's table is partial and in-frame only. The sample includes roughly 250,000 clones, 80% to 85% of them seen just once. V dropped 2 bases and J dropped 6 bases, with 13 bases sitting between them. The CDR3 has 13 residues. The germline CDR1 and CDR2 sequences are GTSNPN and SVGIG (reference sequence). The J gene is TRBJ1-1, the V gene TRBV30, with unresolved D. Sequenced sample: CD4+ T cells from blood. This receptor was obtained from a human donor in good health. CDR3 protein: CAWSRGGMAEAFF. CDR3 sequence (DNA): TGTGCCTGGAGTCGGGGAGGAATGGCTGAAGCTTTCTTT.